This T cell receptor (beta chain) stems from a study of shared clonotypes between healthy human individuals. CD45RO negativity and positive selection for CCR7 defined naive CD8 cells, a population that excluded terminally differentiated effector memory CD45RA+ cells. The germline V gene encodes CDR1 SEHNR and CDR2 FQNEAQ (reference sequence). The V end was cut by 5 bases, the J end by 4 bases, with 9 bases between. There are 12 residues in the CDR3. Here immunoSEQ multiplex PCR was the method, and the copy in TCRdb shows in-frame clones only, minus some. The sample yields over 2 million clones, about 95% seen once.

Sequenced input: naive CD8+ T cells sorted from blood. V gene TRBV7-9 combines with J gene TRBJ2-7; D unclear. This TCR derives from a young man in good health. CDR3 bases: TGTGCCAGCAGCCCCGACATGTACGAGCAGTACTTC. This gives the protein CASSPDMYEQYF.